This TCR beta chain emerged from a study of blood T cell repertoires in COVID-19. At the level of the study: Material from acute and convalescent COVID-19 was sourced from the United States, Italy and Spain. Sources were T cells, B-cell-depleted T cells, or PBMCs; the material itself was cDNA or gDNA.

Original processing notes: Quantification of nucleated cells was approximated via reference gene primer amplification. The data were produced by immunoSEQ multiplex PCR, yet TCRdb's version contains in-frame clones alone and is incomplete. That table is the source of V, J and clone size, and D and trimming were worked out from the DNA. The table shows 150,000 to 200,000 clones, with roughly 84% occurring only once. V lost 4 bases and J 4 bases, leaving 11 bases between the germline ends. This CDR3 is 13 amino acids long. Germline values: CDR1 SGHDT, CDR2 YYEEEE. The sequence was collected from a woman of 80 years or more with active or convalescent COVID-19. This rearrangement joins TRBV5-6 to TRBJ1-1, with D possibly matching TRBD1 (6 bases). The sample taken for sequencing was peripheral blood. The DNA of the CDR3 is TGTGCCAGCAGCCTCAGGGGCGCCACTGAAGCTTTCTTT. Protein sequence: CASSLRGATEAFF.